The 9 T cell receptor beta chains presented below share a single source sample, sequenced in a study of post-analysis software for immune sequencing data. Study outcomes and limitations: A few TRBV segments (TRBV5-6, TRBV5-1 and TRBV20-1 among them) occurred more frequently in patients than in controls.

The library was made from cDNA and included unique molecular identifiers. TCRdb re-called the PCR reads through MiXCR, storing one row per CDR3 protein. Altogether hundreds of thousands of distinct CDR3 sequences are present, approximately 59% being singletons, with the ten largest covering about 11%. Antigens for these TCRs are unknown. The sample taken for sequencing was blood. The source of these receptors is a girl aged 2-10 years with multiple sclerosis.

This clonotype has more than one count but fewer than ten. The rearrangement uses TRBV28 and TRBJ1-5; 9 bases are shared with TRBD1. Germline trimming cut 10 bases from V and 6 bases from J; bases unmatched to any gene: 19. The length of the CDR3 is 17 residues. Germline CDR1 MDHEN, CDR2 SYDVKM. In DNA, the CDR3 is TGTGCCATCTCCCGTGGGCCCCGGGACAGGGAGGTTCAGCCCCAGCATTTT. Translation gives CAISRGPRDREVQPQHF.

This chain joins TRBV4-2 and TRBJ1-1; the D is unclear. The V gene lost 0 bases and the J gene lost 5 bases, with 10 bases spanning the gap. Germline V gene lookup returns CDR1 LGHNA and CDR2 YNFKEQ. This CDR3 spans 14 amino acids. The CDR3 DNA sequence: TGTGCCAGCAGCCAAGAAAGGAGTAAGACTGAAGCTTTCTTT. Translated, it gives CASSQERSKTEAFF.

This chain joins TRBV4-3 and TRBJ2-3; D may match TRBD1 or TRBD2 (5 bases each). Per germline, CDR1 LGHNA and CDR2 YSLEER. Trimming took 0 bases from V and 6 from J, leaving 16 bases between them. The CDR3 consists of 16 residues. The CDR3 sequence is CASSQDSIIGADTQYF. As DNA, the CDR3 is TGCGCCAGCAGCCAAGATAGTATAATCGGGGCCGATACGCAGTATTTT.

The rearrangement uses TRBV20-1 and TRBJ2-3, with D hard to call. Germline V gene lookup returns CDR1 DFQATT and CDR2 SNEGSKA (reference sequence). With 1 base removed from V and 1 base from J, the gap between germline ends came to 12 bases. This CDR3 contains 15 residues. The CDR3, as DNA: TGCAGTGCTAGAGCTGGTTTTATTGGCACAGATACGCAGTATTTT. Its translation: CSARAGFIGTDTQYF.

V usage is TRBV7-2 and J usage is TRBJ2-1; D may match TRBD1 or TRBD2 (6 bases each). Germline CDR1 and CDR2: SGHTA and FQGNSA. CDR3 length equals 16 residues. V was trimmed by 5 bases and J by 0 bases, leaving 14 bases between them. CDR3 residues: CASSPGGTLSYNEQFF. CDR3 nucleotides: TGTGCCAGCAGCCCTGGGGGGACACTCTCCTACAATGAGCAGTTCTTC.

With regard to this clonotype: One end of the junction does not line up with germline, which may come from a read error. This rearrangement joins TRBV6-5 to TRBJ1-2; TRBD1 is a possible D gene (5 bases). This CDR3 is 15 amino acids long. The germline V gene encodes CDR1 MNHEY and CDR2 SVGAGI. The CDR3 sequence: CASSYFRAGGYGYTF. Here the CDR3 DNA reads TGTGCCAGTAGTTACTTCAGGGCCGGGGGCTATGGCTACACCTTC.

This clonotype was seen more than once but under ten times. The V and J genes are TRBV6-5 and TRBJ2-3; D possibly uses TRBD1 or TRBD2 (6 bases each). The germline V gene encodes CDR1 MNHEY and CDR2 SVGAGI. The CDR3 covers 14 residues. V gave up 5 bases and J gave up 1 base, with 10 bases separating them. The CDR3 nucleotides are TGTGCCAGCAGTGCCGGGGGCGGCACAGATACGCAGTATTTT. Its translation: CASSAGGGTDTQYF.

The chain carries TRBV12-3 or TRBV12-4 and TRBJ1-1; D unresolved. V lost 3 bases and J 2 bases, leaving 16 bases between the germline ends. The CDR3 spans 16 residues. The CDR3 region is CASSLISVRTNTEAFF. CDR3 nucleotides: TGTGCCAGCAGTTTGATAAGCGTCCGTACTAACACTGAAGCTTTCTTT.

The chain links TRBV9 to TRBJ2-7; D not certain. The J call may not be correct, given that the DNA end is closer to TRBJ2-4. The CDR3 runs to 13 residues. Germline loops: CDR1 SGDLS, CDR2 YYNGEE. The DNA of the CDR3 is TGTGCCAGCAGCGTAGATAACGGAAACATTCAGTACTTC. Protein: CASSVDNGNIQYF.